This is a list of T cell receptor beta chains from one sample in a study of identical twins. TCRdb passed the 5' RACE reads through MiXCR, listing each CDR3 protein once. The data show about 660,000 distinct CDR3 sequences, over 8.5% seen once. This sample also appeared in a second study, on yellow fever vaccine responses in identical twins.

Sequenced sample: PBMCs. These receptors originate from a woman in her late teens or twenties in good health. The CDR3 runs from the conserved cysteine through the conserved F or W. D genes are given only for firm matches. The listing skips clone size in some rows; elsewhere it reads once, few, many or a size class.

abundance	v_gene	d_gene	j_gene	CDR3aa	CDR3nt
few	TRBV24-1	-	TRBJ2-2	CATSDRQGRLNTGELFF	TGTGCCACCAGTGATAGGCAGGGGCGATTAAACACCGGGGAGCTGTTTTTT
many	TRBV7-9	TRBD1	TRBJ2-1	CASSVSVGTGLGNEQFF	TGTGCCAGCAGCGTTAGTGTCGGGACAGGGTTAGGCAATGAGCAGTTCTTC
few	TRBV28	TRBD2	TRBJ2-5	CASSLTSGGGDQETQYF	TGTGCCAGCAGTCTTACCTCTGGCGGGGGTGACCAAGAGACCCAGTACTTC
-	TRBV15	-	TRBJ1-5	CATSPRGNSNQPQHF	TGTGCCACCAGCCCGAGAGGAAATAGCAATCAGCCCCAGCATTTT
-	TRBV7-9	TRBD1	TRBJ1-6	CASSVDRAVPLHF	TGTGCCAGCAGCGTGGACAGGGCGGTACCCCTCCACTTT
-	TRBV28	-	TRBJ1-5	CASSFDRGQHF	TGTGCCAGCAGTTTTGACCGGGGCCAGCATTTT
few	TRBV6-5	TRBD2	TRBJ2-5	CASSSIAGGRETQYF	TGTGCCAGCAGTTCTATAGCGGGGGGGCGAGAGACCCAGTACTTC
few	TRBV6-6	-	TRBJ2-3	CASKDSLTDTQYF	TGTGCCAGTAAGGACAGTCTCACAGATACGCAGTATTTT
-	TRBV5-8	-	TRBJ1-1	CASTNWQVQNTEAFF	TGTGCCAGCACCAACTGGCAGGTTCAGAACACTGAAGCTTTCTTT
many	TRBV6-1	-	TRBJ1-5	CASRTGYQPQHF	TGTGCCAGCCGGACGGGGTATCAGCCCCAGCATTTT
few	TRBV10-3	TRBD2	TRBJ2-1	CATGTSGRNNEQFF	TGTGCCACGGGGACTAGCGGGAGGAACAATGAGCAGTTCTTC
few	TRBV6-5	-	TRBJ2-1	CASSYSVHRGIRNEQFF	TGTGCCAGCAGTTACTCCGTTCATAGGGGGATCCGCAATGAGCAGTTCTTC
-	TRBV20-1	TRBD2	TRBJ2-7	CSAGGLALHYEQYF	TGCAGTGCTGGGGGACTAGCGCTACACTACGAGCAGTACTTC
many	TRBV6-1	-	TRBJ1-2	CASTKTDNYGYTF	TGTGCCAGCACCAAGACGGACAACTATGGCTACACCTTC
few	TRBV20-1	-	TRBJ2-3	CSASIAKISTDTQYF	TGCAGTGCTAGTATTGCGAAGATTAGCACAGATACGCAGTATTTT
few	TRBV19	TRBD2	TRBJ2-1	CASRDSKGGLYNEQFF	TGTGCCAGTAGGGACTCGAAGGGAGGGCTCTACAATGAGCAGTTCTTC
-	TRBV7-9	-	TRBJ2-7	CASSWALGEQYF	TGTGCCAGCAGCTGGGCCCTGGGGGAGCAGTACTTC
-	TRBV13	-	TRBJ1-5	CASSSPGGVSVNSNQPQHF	TGTGCCAGCAGCTCCCCCGGGGGGGTCAGTGTTAATAGCAATCAGCCCCAGCATTTT
-	TRBV7-4	-	TRBJ2-7	CASSLGVDIPYEQYF	TGTGCCAGCAGCTTAGGGGTGGACATCCCTTACGAGCAGTACTTC
-	TRBV7-9	TRBD2	TRBJ2-4	CAPGGTLGAKNIQYF	TGTGCCCCGGGGGGGACCCTGGGGGCCAAAAACATTCAGTACTTC
-	TRBV6-1	-	TRBJ2-7	CASGSGNDYEQYF	TGTGCCAGCGGCTCGGGCAACGACTACGAGCAGTACTTC
-	TRBV5-1	-	TRBJ2-1	CASSLGSVYNEQFF	TGCGCCAGCAGCTTGGGCAGTGTCTACAATGAGCAGTTCTTC
many	TRBV12-3/TRBV12-4	-	TRBJ1-2	CASSSGTSLVAGYTF	TGTGCCAGCAGCTCCGGGACAAGTCTCGTGGCTGGCTACACCTTC
-	TRBV12-3/TRBV12-4	-	TRBJ1-1	CASTYRGNTEAFF	TGTGCCAGCACCTATCGAGGGAACACTGAAGCTTTCTTT
many	TRBV5-1	-	TRBJ1-6	CASSSGTTGWNSPLHF	TGCGCCAGCAGCTCAGGGACCACAGGGTGGAATTCACCCCTCCACTTT
many	TRBV7-2	-	TRBJ2-7	CASSFTGYEQYF	TGTGCCAGCAGCTTTACGGGGTACGAGCAGTACTTC
few	TRBV19	TRBD2	TRBJ2-1	CASSSSGRSRNEQFF	TGTGCCAGTAGTAGTAGCGGGAGGTCTAGGAATGAGCAGTTCTTC
few	TRBV7-2	TRBD2	TRBJ2-7	CASSYLAGGTYEQYF	TGTGCCAGCAGCTACCTAGCGGGGGGGACCTACGAGCAGTACTTC
few	TRBV10-3	-	TRBJ2-7	CAITSSSYPYEQYF	TGTGCCATCACCAGTTCCTCATACCCCTACGAGCAGTACTTC
few	TRBV3-1	-	TRBJ2-1	CASSLAGGVTYNEQFF	TGTGCCAGCAGCCTAGCCGGGGGAGTGACCTACAATGAGCAGTTCTTC
few	TRBV6-1	TRBD1	TRBJ1-2	CASGQGGSNYGYTF	TGTGCCAGCGGCCAGGGGGGTTCTAACTATGGCTACACCTTC
-	TRBV7-2	-	TRBJ1-3	CASSLGWGLGNTIYF	TGTGCCAGCAGCTTAGGGTGGGGGCTCGGAAACACCATATATTTT
many	TRBV18	-	TRBJ2-5	CASSPPNQETQYF	TGTGCCAGCTCACCACCTAACCAAGAGACCCAGTACTTC
-	TRBV5-1	TRBD2	TRBJ2-7	CASSLGGRASYEQYF	TGCGCCAGCAGCTTGGGAGGGAGGGCGTCCTACGAGCAGTACTTC
many	TRBV3-1	-	TRBJ2-7	CASSRSGLENEQYF	TGTGCCAGCAGCCGGTCGGGATTGGAAAACGAGCAGTACTTC
-	TRBV6-5	TRBD2	TRBJ2-3	CASSYSKLAGRTDTQYF	TGTGCCAGCAGTTACTCTAAACTAGCGGGACGGACAGATACGCAGTATTTT
few	TRBV5-1	-	TRBJ1-4	CASSWGRRGEKLFF	TGCGCCAGCAGCTGGGGACGTCGGGGGGAAAAACTGTTTTTT
few	TRBV12-3/TRBV12-4	-	TRBJ2-7	CASSFGLTYEQYF	TGTGCCAGCAGTTTTGGGCTTACCTACGAGCAGTACTTC